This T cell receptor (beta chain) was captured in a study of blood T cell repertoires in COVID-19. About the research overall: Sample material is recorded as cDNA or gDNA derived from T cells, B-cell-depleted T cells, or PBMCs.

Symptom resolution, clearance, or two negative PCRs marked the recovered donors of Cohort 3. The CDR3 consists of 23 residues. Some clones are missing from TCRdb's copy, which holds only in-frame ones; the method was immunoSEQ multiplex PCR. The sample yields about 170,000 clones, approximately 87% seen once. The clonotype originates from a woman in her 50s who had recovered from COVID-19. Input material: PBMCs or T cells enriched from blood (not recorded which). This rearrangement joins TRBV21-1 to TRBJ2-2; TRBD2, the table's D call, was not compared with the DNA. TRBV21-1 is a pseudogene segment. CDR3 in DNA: TGTGCCAGCAGCAATAAGGTCGGTCTACGGTCGAGAGGGTCCCTAGCCAGCACCGGGGAGCTGTTTTTT. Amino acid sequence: CASSNKVGLRSRGSLASTGELFF.